A selection of T cell receptor beta chains follows, all from one sample in a study of a mutant IDH1 vaccine in newly diagnosed glioma. The antigens these receptors bind are not known. Profiling relied on immunoSEQ multiplex PCR, and the TCRdb table lists in-frame clones only, not all of them. Among about 60,000 clones listed, around 83% were seen once. The sample was PBMCs, taken from a glioma patient whose treatment included an IDH1 peptide vaccine. The receptor source for this set is a woman aged 45-59 years with glioma. Each CDR3 is given with its conserved first and last residue. The D gene is left open where the match is weak. Clone size appears in some rows only: once, few, many, or a class for an expanded clone.

clone_size	d_call	v_call	j_call	cdr3_aa	cdr3_nt
-	-	TRBV19	TRBJ1-6	CASSTSRDRVSSPLHF	TGTGCCAGTAGTACCTCCCGCGACCGGGTCTCCTCACCCCTCCACTTT
-	-	TRBV19	TRBJ1-1	CASSMGQTNTEAFF	TGTGCCAGTAGTATGGGGCAAACCAACACTGAAGCTTTCTTT
once	TRBD1	TRBV7-9	TRBJ2-7	CASSLDRGASTQYF	TGTGCCAGCAGCCTTGACAGGGGCGCCTCGACGCAGTACTTC
-	-	TRBV27	TRBJ2-7	CASSFGRQYEQYF	TGTGCCAGCAGTTTCGGCAGGCAATACGAGCAGTACTTC
-	-	TRBV6-5	TRBJ2-7	CASSYQGNYEQYF	TGTGCCAGCAGCTACCAGGGAAACTACGAGCAGTACTTC
-	-	TRBV7-9	TRBJ1-1	CASSPPDEPNTEAFF	TGTGCCAGCAGCCCACCCGACGAGCCGAACACTGAAGCTTTCTTT
-	TRBD1	TRBV11-2	TRBJ1-3	CASSLSRTRTGPRGNTIYF	TGTGCCAGCAGCTTAAGTCGGACCCGGACAGGGCCAAGGGGAAACACCATATATTTT
-	-	TRBV6-4	TRBJ2-3	CASSDSQGGPDTQYF	TGTGCCAGCAGTGACTCACAGGGAGGCCCAGATACGCAGTATTTT
-	-	TRBV5-1	TRBJ2-3	CASSNPGGPDTQYF	TGCGCCAGCAGCAACCCGGGGGGCCCAGATACGCAGTATTTT
-	-	TRBV10-3	TRBJ2-2	CAITTGTGELFF	TGTGCCATCACAACCGGGACAGGGGAGCTGTTTTTT
-	TRBD1	TRBV29-1	TRBJ1-2	CSAHLVGTAYGYTF	TGCAGCGCCCATTTGGTCGGGACAGCGTATGGCTACACCTTC
-	-	TRBV6-1	TRBJ1-2	CASRTINYGYTF	TGTGCCAGCCGGACTATTAACTATGGCTACACCTTC
-	TRBD2	TRBV4-2	TRBJ2-3	CASSQEPGLAGEYTDTQYF	TGTGCCAGCAGCCAGGAGCCGGGACTAGCGGGGGAGTACACAGATACGCAGTATTTT
-	TRBD1	TRBV9	TRBJ2-7	CASSVDGTVSYEQYF	TGTGCCAGCAGCGTAGATGGGACAGTCTCCTACGAGCAGTACTTC
-	-	TRBV28	TRBJ2-3	CASSSQKSLTDTQYF	TGTGCCAGCAGTTCACAAAAGTCCCTCACAGATACGCAGTATTTT
few	-	TRBV14	TRBJ1-2	CASSQATQGGGYTF	TGTGCCAGCAGCCAAGCGACACAGGGTGGGGGCTACACCTTC
few	TRBD1	TRBV7-3	TRBJ1-6	CASRGQAGSPLHF	TGTGCCAGCCGCGGACAGGCCGGCTCACCCCTCCACTTT
-	-	TRBV7-2	TRBJ1-6	CASSSRAGLNSPLHF	TGTGCCAGCAGCTCCAGGGCCGGGCTTAATTCACCCCTCCACTTT
-	TRBD1	TRBV5-4	TRBJ2-7	CASSSPGQGAYEQYF	TGTGCCAGCAGCTCCCCGGGACAGGGGGCTTACGAGCAGTACTTC
-	TRBD1	TRBV27	TRBJ1-1	CASRGQGGPEAFF	TGTGCCAGCAGGGGACAGGGGGGGCCTGAAGCTTTCTTT
-	-	TRBV9	TRBJ1-5	CASSVEAGSNQPQHF	TGTGCCAGCAGCGTAGAGGCAGGGAGCAATCAGCCCCAGCATTTT
-	-	TRBV2	TRBJ1-5	CASSPGVGVMSNQPQHF	TGTGCCAGCAGTCCGGGGGTCGGGGTGATGAGCAATCAGCCCCAGCATTTT
-	TRBD1	TRBV7-9	TRBJ1-1	CASSRDRGTEAFF	TGTGCCAGCAGTCGGGACAGGGGTACTGAAGCTTTCTTT
-	TRBD1	TRBV5-6	TRBJ2-5	CASSDLTGRAPETQYF	TGTGCCAGCAGCGACCTGACAGGGAGAGCACCCGAGACCCAGTACTTC
-	TRBD1	TRBV25-1	TRBJ1-1	CASSNPGTETEAFF	TGTGCCAGCAGTAATCCGGGGACAGAGACTGAAGCTTTCTTT
-	-	TRBV9	TRBJ2-6	CASSVGTGSLGANVLTF	TGTGCCAGCAGCGTAGGTACAGGGAGTCTTGGGGCCAACGTCCTGACTTTC
-	TRBD1	TRBV29-1	TRBJ2-7	CSVEGQGPYEQYF	TGCAGCGTTGAAGGACAGGGGCCCTACGAGCAGTACTTC
once	-	TRBV5-4	TRBJ2-2	CASSFGGPTPGELFF	TGTGCCAGCAGCTTTGGGGGGCCCACCCCCGGGGAGCTGTTTTTT
-	TRBD1	TRBV4-1	TRBJ1-3	CASSQVGYRGPSGNTIYF	TGCGCCAGCAGCCAAGTAGGGTACAGGGGACCCTCTGGAAACACCATATATTTT
-	-	TRBV5-1	TRBJ2-1	CASSFSYSETYNEQFF	TGCGCCAGCAGCTTCTCTTACTCTGAGACCTACAATGAGCAGTTCTTC
-	TRBD2	TRBV29-1	TRBJ2-3	CSVDRGTSGVTDTQYF	TGCAGCGTTGATAGGGGGACTAGCGGGGTCACAGATACGCAGTATTTT
-	-	TRBV27	TRBJ1-2	CASSLVGKGGYTF	TGTGCCAGCAGTTTAGTCGGGAAGGGTGGGTACACCTTC
-	-	TRBV7-2	TRBJ1-6	CASSFGVGNSPLHF	TGTGCCAGCAGCTTCGGGGTGGGGAATTCACCCCTCCACTTT
few	TRBD1	TRBV7-8	TRBJ1-1	CASSLTGGTEAFF	TGTGCCAGCAGCTTGACAGGGGGCACTGAAGCTTTCTTT
-	-	TRBV11-1	TRBJ2-7	CASSTRGYEQYF	TGTGCCAGCAGCACGCGCGGCTACGAGCAGTACTTC
-	-	TRBV5-1	TRBJ2-7	CASSYGSYEQYF	TGCGCCAGCAGCTACGGGAGCTACGAGCAGTACTTC
-	-	TRBV6-5	TRBJ1-1	CASSYMTGNTEAFF	TGTGCCAGCAGTTACATGACGGGGAACACTGAAGCTTTCTTT
once	-	TRBV5-4	TRBJ2-1	CASSAGSNEQFF	TGTGCCAGCAGCGCCGGGTCCAATGAGCAGTTCTTC
-	TRBD2	TRBV28	TRBJ2-5	CASSLGTSGDQETQYF	TGTGCCAGCAGTTTAGGGACTAGCGGAGACCAAGAGACCCAGTACTTC
few	TRBD2	TRBV6-1	TRBJ2-5	CASSELAGGQETQYF	TGTGCCAGCAGTGAACTAGCGGGGGGGCAAGAGACCCAGTACTTC
-	-	TRBV15	TRBJ1-6	CATSPVRGKSPLHF	TGTGCCACCAGCCCAGTGCGGGGAAAGTCACCCCTCCACTTT
few	-	TRBV5-6	TRBJ2-7	CASSLARTSYEQYF	TGTGCCAGCAGCTTAGCCAGGACCTCCTACGAGCAGTACTTC
-	TRBD1	TRBV7-8	TRBJ2-3	CASRGQSQKNTQYF	TGTGCCAGCAGGGGACAGTCCCAGAAAAATACGCAGTATTTT
-	TRBD2	TRBV9	TRBJ2-3	CASSLEAGEGTDTQYF	TGTGCCAGCAGCTTAGAGGCGGGGGAAGGCACAGATACGCAGTATTTT
-	TRBD1	TRBV10-3	TRBJ2-2	CAISEPARQGLGTGELFF	TGTGCCATCAGCGAGCCAGCCAGACAGGGATTAGGCACCGGGGAGCTGTTTTTT
-	TRBD1	TRBV19	TRBJ2-7	CASSMSGGETWAYEQYF	TGTGCCAGTAGTATGTCAGGGGGTGAAACGTGGGCATACGAGCAGTACTTC
-	-	TRBV12-1	TRBJ2-2	CASSFVRGCYTGELFF	TGTGCCAGCAGCTTTGTGCGGGGTTGTTACACCGGGGAGCTGTTTTTT